Following are 17 T cell receptor beta chains from one sample sequenced in a study of cytomegalovirus exposure and HLA in healthy donors. The PCR employed 60 Vbeta primers together with 13 Jbeta primers. Assay: immunoSEQ multiplex PCR; the TCRdb copy retains only in-frame clones and omits some. The profile shows 65,000 to 100,000 clones, 70% to 80% of them singletons. The specimen was PBMCs. The receptor source for this set is a woman in her thirties or forties in good health and CMV-seropositive.

This rearrangement joins TRBV11-2 to TRBJ1-1; maybe TRBD1 (5 bases). CDR1 and CDR2 from the germline V gene are SGHAT and FQNNGV. V lost 0 bases, J lost 2 bases, and 19 bases lay in between. The CDR3 sequence is 18 residues long. CDR3: CASSLDRRGTTANTEAFF. In nucleotides, the CDR3 is TGTGCCAGCAGCTTAGATCGGAGGGGAACCACCGCAAACACTGAAGCTTTCTTT.

With respect to this clone: One end of the junction fails to match germline, which may point to a read error. The genes are TRBV7-7 and TRBJ2-6, with 8 bases matching TRBD1. Germline CDR1 reads SSHAT; CDR2 reads FNYEAQ (reference sequence). The CDR3 loop spans 16 amino acids. The CDR3 bases are TGTGCTAGCATTCCCGGGGACAGGACTGGGGCCAACGTCCTGACTTTC. Translating it yields CASIPGDRTGANVLTF.

The rearrangement joins TRBV30 to TRBJ2-1; D is unresolved. The CDR3 consists of 14 residues. V lost 2 bases to trimming and J lost 0 bases, with 8 bases between them. Germline-derived CDR1 and CDR2 are GTSNPN and SVGIG (reference sequence). The CDR3 coding sequence is TGTGCCTGGAGTCTACCCCACTCCTACAATGAGCAGTTCTTC. This gives the protein CAWSLPHSYNEQFF.

The gene calls are TRBV19 and TRBJ1-4; 8 nucleotides agree with TRBD1. Germline lookup yields CDR1 LNHDA and CDR2 SQIVND (reference sequence). With 8 bases clipped from V and 5 bases from J, the junction kept 10 bases outside the gene matches. The CDR3 has 15 amino acids. Here the CDR3 reads CASRGQAPQNEKLFF. In DNA, the CDR3 is TGTGCCAGTCGGGGACAGGCGCCCCAAAATGAAAAACTGTTTTTT.

J is TRBJ2-5 and V is TRBV19; TRBD1 is a possible D gene (5 bases). Between the trimmed V and J ends, which lost 7 bases and 5 bases, there was a span of 14 bases. Germline CDR1 LNHDA, CDR2 SQIVND (reference sequence). This CDR3 has 13 residues. In nucleotides, the CDR3 is TGTGCCAGTAAAGGCAGGGCGAGGGAGACCCAGTACTTC. It yields the protein CASKGRARETQYF.

The chain employs TRBV5-8 and TRBJ1-4; 9 positions match TRBD1. The CDR3 length is 17 residues. CDR1 is SGHTS, CDR2 YDEGEE, per germline. Germline trimming cut 5 bases from V and 8 bases from J; bases unmatched to any gene: 16. This CDR3 is CASSQSGTGSREEKLFF. The CDR3 nucleotides are TGTGCCAGCAGTCAATCCGGGACAGGGAGCAGGGAGGAAAAACTGTTTTTT.

The V call is TRBV4-1, the J call TRBJ2-1; a possible D gene is TRBD2 (5 bases). The V and J ends lost 4 bases and 5 bases respectively, with 15 bases between them. CDR1 and CDR2 from the germline V gene are MGHRA and YSYEKL. This CDR3 is built from 15 residues. The CDR3 coding sequence is TGCGCCAGCAGCCCAGCTTTCGAGGGAGACAATGAGCAGTTCTTC. This codes for CASSPAFEGDNEQFF.

The CDR3 region is CASRLTGGKSDTQYF. Here the CDR3 DNA reads TGTGCCAGCAGACTCACAGGGGGCAAGTCAGATACGCAGTATTTT. The chain links TRBV7-2 to TRBJ2-3; 9 positions agree with TRBD1. The CDR3 contains 15 residues. CDR1 SGHTA and CDR2 FQGNSA come from the germline V gene. With V trimmed by 6 bases and J by 4 bases, 8 bases remained unmatched. Full variable domain (missing parts from reference TRBV7-2 and TRBJ2-3): GAGVSQSPSNKVTEKGKDVELRCDPISGHTALYWYRQSLGQGLEFLIYFQGNSAPDKSGLPSDRFSAERTGGSVSTLTIQRTQQEDSAVYLCASRLTGGKSDTQYFGPGTRLTVL.

V gene TRBV27 combines with J gene TRBJ2-1; D may be TRBD1 (6 bases). The V end lost 3 bases, the J end lost 2 bases, and 11 bases lay between the germline ends. The CDR3 is 15 amino acids. CDR1 and CDR2 (germline): MNHEY, SMNVEV (reference sequence). This CDR3 reads CASSFSGQTYNEQFF. DNA of the CDR3: TGTGCCAGCAGTTTCTCCGGACAGACCTACAATGAGCAGTTCTTC.

The count of this clone is one. This chain connects TRBV5-8 to TRBJ2-4, with 10 nucleotides matching TRBD2. Per germline, CDR1 SGHTS and CDR2 YDEGEE. J gave up 4 bases and V 4 bases, and 8 bases lay outside the gene matches. CDR3 length: 16 amino acids. CDR3 sequence reads: CASSRWTSGIKNIQYF. CDR3 DNA: TGTGCCAGCAGCCGATGGACTAGCGGAATAAAAAACATTCAGTACTTC.

The chain carries TRBV7-2 and TRBJ2-3, with 8 bases aligning to TRBD2. The CDR3 sequence is 17 residues long. Germline assignment: CDR1 SGHTA and CDR2 FQGNSA. Trimming took 3 bases from V and 4 from J; bases not matched to a gene: 12. CDR3: CASSFLTGSGRSDTQYF. The CDR3 DNA follows: TGTGCCAGCAGCTTCCTTACGGGAAGCGGGAGATCAGATACGCAGTATTTT. Together with reference TRBV7-2 and TRBJ2-3, the CDR3 gives the full variable domain: GAGVSQSPSNKVTEKGKDVELRCDPISGHTALYWYRQSLGQGLEFLIYFQGNSAPDKSGLPSDRFSAERTGGSVSTLTIQRTQQEDSAVYLCASSFLTGSGRSDTQYFGPGTRLTVL.

This chain connects TRBV30 to TRBJ1-1; weak D call: TRBD1 (6 bases). The CDR3 runs to 12 residues. Germline assignment: CDR1 GTSNPN and CDR2 SVGIG (reference sequence). V lost 3 bases to trimming and J lost 1 base, with 6 bases between them. DNA of the CDR3: TGTGCCTGGAGACAGGGGAACACTGAAGCTTTCTTT. Its translation is CAWRQGNTEAFF.

This chain joins TRBV30 and TRBJ2-7; 10 positions agree with TRBD1. The length of the CDR3 is 15 residues. Germline CDR1 reads GTSNPN; CDR2 reads SVGIG (reference sequence). V lost 1 base and J lost 4; bases outside the gene matches: 7. The CDR3 DNA sequence: TGTGCCTGGAGTGATTTGGGGGACAGGGGTTACGAGCAGTACTTC. Residues: CAWSDLGDRGYEQYF. Full variable domain (outside the CDR3, taken from reference TRBV30 and TRBJ2-7): SQTIHQWPATLVQPVGSPLSLECTVEGTSNPNLYWYRQAAGRGLQLLFYSVGIGQISSEVPQNLSASRPQDRQFILSSKKLLLSDSGFYLCAWSDLGDRGYEQYFGPGTRLTVT.

Here the CDR3 reads CASSIGATPGNTIYF. The CDR3 nucleotides read TGTGCCAGTAGTATTGGGGCGACGCCTGGAAACACCATATATTTT. This chain uses TRBV19 with TRBJ1-3, with D perhaps matching TRBD1 (5 bases). The CDR3 has 15 amino acids. With 3 bases removed from V and 2 bases from J, the gap between germline ends came to 11 bases. In germline, CDR1 is LNHDA, CDR2 SQIVND (reference sequence). Full variable domain (outside the CDR3, taken from reference TRBV19 and TRBJ1-3): DGGITQSPKYLFRKEGQNVTLSCEQNLNHDAMYWYRQDPGQGLRLIYYSQIVNDFQKGDIAEGYSVSREKKESFPLTVTSAQKNPTAFYLCASSIGATPGNTIYFGEGSWLTVV.

The chain combines TRBV6-5 with TRBJ2-3; D is ambiguous. Germline V gene lookup returns CDR1 MNHEY and CDR2 SVGAGI. V was pared by 6 bases and J by 0 bases, with 10 bases between. The CDR3 runs 14 residues. The CDR3: CASSATGSTDTQYF. The CDR3 bases are TGTGCCAGCAGCGCGACTGGGAGCACAGATACGCAGTATTTT.

The chain uses TRBV2 and TRBJ1-1; 9 bases agree with TRBD1. CDR1 SNHLY and CDR2 FYNNEI come from the germline V gene. This CDR3 is built from 13 residues. Losses at the gene ends were 6 bases for V and 7 bases for J; bases not matched to a gene: 6. The CDR3 sequence: CASRETGGDEAFF. CDR3 coding DNA: TGTGCCAGCAGGGAAACAGGGGGCGATGAAGCTTTCTTT.

This rearrangement joins TRBV14 to TRBJ1-2, with 10 nucleotides matching TRBD1. Trimming removed 4 bases from V and 10 bases from J; junction bases left unmatched: 9. Germline assignment: CDR1 SGHDN and CDR2 FVKESK. The CDR3 spans 14 residues. The CDR3 region has the DNA TGTGCCAGCAGCCGAGGACAGGGGGATTGGTTCTACACCTTC. It is translated as CASSRGQGDWFYTF.